The 21 T cell receptor beta chains listed next were all sequenced from one sample in a study of T cells in Graves' hyperthyroidism and ophthalmopathy. TCR beta CDR3 sequences were amplified from RNA transcripts. With the HTBI primer set, the TCR CDR3 went through a first round of RT-PCR. TCRdb re-derived calls from the multiplex PCR reads in MiXCR, one entry per CDR3 protein. The sample yields approximately 630,000 distinct CDR3 sequences, roughly 17% seen once. The source material was blood. Source of these receptors: a young woman with Graves' hyperthyroidism.

The chain links TRBV7-9 to TRBJ2-5; TRBD1 agrees at 7 bases. Germline V gene data show CDR1 as SEHNR and CDR2 as FQNEAQ (reference sequence). This CDR3 comprises 14 residues. With V trimmed by 5 bases and J by 5 bases, 8 bases remained unmatched. In DNA, the CDR3 is TGTGCCAGCAGCCCCCTACAGGGGTGGGAGACCCAGTACTTC. Translation: CASSPLQGWETQYF. Drawing the rest from reference TRBV7-9 and TRBJ2-5, the complete variable domain is DTGVSQNPRHKITKRGQNVTFRCDPISEHNRLYWYRQTLGQGPEFLTYFQNEAQLEKSRLLSDRFSAERPKGSFSTLEIQRTEQGDSAMYLCASSPLQGWETQYFGPGTRLLVL.

This clonotype was counted only a few times. The J gene is TRBJ1-1, the V gene TRBV28; 10 nucleotides agree with TRBD1. The CDR3 has 17 amino acids. Germline values: CDR1 MDHEN, CDR2 SYDVKM. V shed 2 bases and J 7 bases; nucleotides not matched to a gene: 13. This CDR3 reads CASSLARHEGQGIEAFF. For the CDR3, the DNA is TGTGCCAGCAGTTTAGCCCGACACGAGGGACAGGGGATTGAAGCTTTCTTT.

This clonotype has only one observation. The V gene is TRBV28, the J gene TRBJ1-1; 9 nucleotides match TRBD1. J lost 6 bases, V lost 2 bases, and 4 bases had no gene match. This CDR3 contains 14 residues. CDR1 and CDR2 from the germline V gene are MDHEN and SYDVKM. The CDR3 is CASSLRHRGPEAFF. Written as DNA, the CDR3 is TGTGCCAGCAGTTTAAGACACAGGGGGCCTGAAGCTTTCTTT.

This clonotype was detected only a few times. The V and J genes are TRBV5-1 and TRBJ2-1; TRBD2 agrees at 7 bases. Per germline, CDR1 SGHRS and CDR2 YFSETQ. The V and J ends lost 7 bases and 5 bases, in that order; junction bases with no gene match: 6. The CDR3 is made up of 13 amino acids. The CDR3 DNA reads TGCGCCAGCGAGGCTAGCGGTCACAATGAGCAGTTCTTC. It encodes CASEASGHNEQFF. Drawing the rest from reference TRBV5-1 and TRBJ2-1, the complete variable domain is KAGVTQTPRYLIKTRGQQVTLSCSPISGHRSVSWYQQTPGQGLQFLFEYFSETQRNKGNFPGRFSGRQFSNSRSEMNVSTLELGDSALYLCASEASGHNEQFFGPGTRLTVL.

The V gene is TRBV12-3 or TRBV12-4, the J gene TRBJ2-3, with 11 bases identical to TRBD2. V trimming: 2 bases; J trimming: 7 bases; junction bases outside the gene matches: 8. The CDR3 length is 16 residues. CDR3 nucleotides: TGTGCCAGCAGTTTATGGGTAGCGGGAGGGGGAAATACGCAGTATTTT. It yields the protein CASSLWVAGGGNTQYF.

This clonotype was seen repeatedly, ten times or more. The V and J genes are TRBV9 and TRBJ1-1; D remains ambiguous. Trimming removed 0 bases at V and 0 bases at J, with 3 bases between. The CDR3 is 13 amino acids. The germline V gene encodes CDR1 SGDLS and CDR2 YYNGEE. CDR3 region: CASSVDVNTEAFF. CDR3 coding DNA: TGTGCCAGCAGCGTAGATGTGAACACTGAAGCTTTCTTT.

This clonotype appeared many times. V gene TRBV2 combines with J gene TRBJ2-5; D is perhaps TRBD1 or TRBD2 (5 bases each). Trimming cost V 4 bases and J 5 bases, with 14 bases left between them. Per the germline V gene, CDR1 is SNHLY and CDR2 is FYNNEI. The length of the CDR3 is 14 residues. Here the CDR3 reads CASSGGVGRETQYF. Here the CDR3 DNA reads TGTGCCAGCAGTGGTGGTGTGGGACGGGAGACCCAGTACTTC.

This clonotype was counted ten times or more. The CDR3 bases are TGTGCCAGCAGTTTAGCGGAGTCTCGACCAGATACGCAGTATTTT. Its translation: CASSLAESRPDTQYF. V is TRBV27 and J is TRBJ2-3; D gene uncertain. CDR1 and CDR2 (germline): MNHEY, SMNVEV (reference sequence). The CDR3 covers 15 residues. V was pared by 2 bases and J by 4 bases, with 13 bases between.

This clonotype was seen a handful of times. The chain carries TRBV10-3 and TRBJ2-1; 8 bases map to TRBD1. V was clipped by 7 bases and J by 5 bases; unmatched bases: 4. The germline V gene encodes CDR1 ENHRY and CDR2 SYGVKD. This CDR3 spans 13 amino acids. The CDR3 spells CAIKGTGDNEQFF. CDR3 bases: TGTGCCATCAAGGGGACAGGTGACAATGAGCAGTTCTTC.

This clonotype appeared many times. The CDR3 DNA is TGTGCCAGCAGTTTGGGGGCGTTCTCCTACAATGAGCAGTTCTTC. Translating it yields CASSLGAFSYNEQFF. The rearrangement uses TRBV12-3 or TRBV12-4 and TRBJ2-1, with D possibly being TRBD1 (6 bases). The germline V and J ends were trimmed by 3 bases and 0 bases, with 9 bases remaining between them. The CDR3 extends over 15 amino acids.

The chain combines TRBV12-3 or TRBV12-4 with TRBJ2-3; D remains unclear. This CDR3 has 18 residues. V dropped 6 bases and J dropped 0 bases, with 22 bases sitting between them. The CDR3 spells CASSKRARSAASTDTQYF. The CDR3 nucleotides are TGTGCCAGCAGCAAAAGGGCCAGGTCGGCCGCTAGCACAGATACGCAGTATTTT.

For this clonotype: This could be a read error, since a much larger clone is one nucleotide away. This chain joins TRBV2 and TRBJ2-2; D gene uncertain. The CDR3 has 13 residues. Germline assignment: CDR1 SNHLY and CDR2 FYNNEI. Deletions cut 3 bases from V and 6 bases from J, with 8 bases between. The CDR3 DNA reads TGTGCCAGCAGTGATCCATGGGCCGGGGAGCTGTTTTTT. This gives the protein CASSDPWAGELFF.

This clonotype was observed a few times. This chain links TRBV10-3 with TRBJ2-1; 16 bases fit TRBD2. After removal of 2 bases from V and 0 bases from J, the junction contained 7 bases not matched to a gene. This CDR3 has 20 amino acids. The germline gives CDR1 ENHRY, CDR2 SYGVKD. The CDR3 nucleotides read TGTGCCATCAGTGAGCCGGGACTAGCGGGAGGGCCTGGCTCCTACAATGAGCAGTTCTTC. Translated, it gives CAISEPGLAGGPGSYNEQFF.

This clonotype was seen only a few times. This chain connects TRBV5-5 to TRBJ1-6; 8 bases map to TRBD1. The CDR3 loop spans 15 amino acids. CDR1 is SGHKS, CDR2 YYEKEE, per germline (reference sequence). The J segment lost 10 bases and the V segment lost 6 bases, leaving 12 bases of the junction unmatched. The CDR3 DNA follows: TGTGCCAGCACGCAGACAGGGGTCATAAACTCACCCCTCCACTTT. This encodes CASTQTGVINSPLHF.

CDR3 coding DNA: TGTGCCAGCAGCTTAGGCGGGATCCGGGGCGAGGTGGAGGAAAAACTGTTTTTT. It is translated as CASSLGGIRGEVEEKLFF. The chain carries TRBV11-2 and TRBJ1-4, with a tentative D call TRBD1 (5 bases). CDR1 and CDR2 from the germline V gene are SGHAT and FQNNGV. Deletions cut 1 base from V and 8 bases from J, with 23 bases between. The CDR3 has 18 amino acids.

V gene TRBV20-1 combines with J gene TRBJ2-5; no reliable D call. The CDR3 is made up of 12 amino acids. Per the germline V gene, CDR1 is DFQATT and CDR2 is SNEGSKA (reference sequence). V lost 6 bases, J lost 2 bases, and 10 bases lay in between. CDR3 coding DNA: TGCAGTGCCCTTTCGGATCAAGAGACCCAGTACTTC. This encodes CSALSDQETQYF.

This clonotype occurred a few times. V and J are TRBV7-9 and TRBJ1-4; D call uncertain. Germline V CDR1 and CDR2: SEHNR, FQNEAQ (reference sequence). V lost 5 bases to trimming and J lost 0 bases, with 10 bases between them. The length of the CDR3 is 15 residues. In DNA form, the CDR3 reads TGTGCCAGCAGCCCTCAAGAAGCAACTAATGAAAAACTGTTTTTT. Its protein product is CASSPQEATNEKLFF.

This clonotype turned up a few times. V gene TRBV9 combines with J gene TRBJ2-5, with D possibly TRBD2 on 5 matching bases. This CDR3 comprises 15 residues. From germline, CDR1 is SGDLS and CDR2 YYNGEE. Trimming took 0 bases from V and 5 from J, leaving 14 bases between them. CDR3 coding DNA: TGTGCCAGCAGCGTAGAGGGCAATCGGAGGGAGACCCAGTACTTC. This gives the protein CASSVEGNRRETQYF.

The sample holds many counts of this clonotype. The chain employs TRBV12-3 or TRBV12-4 and TRBJ2-1; the match to TRBD2 covers 13 bases. V was pared by 4 bases and J by 5 bases, with 5 bases of the junction left unmatched. The CDR3 spans 16 residues. The CDR3, as DNA: TGTGCCAGCAGTTCCCTACTAGCGGGAGGGCACAATGAGCAGTTCTTC. Translated, it gives CASSSLLAGGHNEQFF.

The chain couples TRBV6-9 to TRBJ2-7, with a weak D call TRBD1 (6 bases). V lost 6 bases to trimming and J lost 2 bases, with 20 bases between them. The CDR3 is 16 residues long. Germline CDR1 MNHGY, CDR2 SVAAGI. The CDR3 region is CASSYVRGQSPYEQYF. The CDR3 nucleotides are TGTGCCAGCAGCTACGTCCGGGGACAATCCCCCTACGAGCAGTACTTC.

This clonotype was found many times. Here the CDR3 DNA reads TGCAGTGCTAGAGAACAGGGTTACCAAGAGACCCAGTACTTC. As protein: CSAREQGYQETQYF. The genes are TRBV20-1 and TRBJ2-5; maybe TRBD1 (6 bases). Trimming removed 0 bases at V and 0 bases at J, with 8 bases between. There are 14 residues in the CDR3. Germline lookup yields CDR1 DFQATT and CDR2 SNEGSKA (reference sequence).